This is a list of T cell receptor beta chains from one sample in a study of blood T cell repertoires in COVID-19. Assay used: immunoSEQ multiplex PCR; TCRdb lists only in-frame clones, some missing. The sample yields a few hundred thousand clones, around nine tenths seen once. The sequenced sample consisted of peripheral blood. The receptors derive from a man aged 35 to 55 who had recovered from COVID-19. Each CDR3 is given with its conserved first and last residue.

j_gene: TRBJ1-1; v_gene: TRBV7-3; CDR3aa: CASSLQGTNTEAFF
j_gene: TRBJ2-7; v_gene: TRBV6-5; CDR3aa: CASSYSPATRGEQYF
j_gene: TRBJ2-2; v_gene: TRBV6-5; CDR3aa: CASSYVAGPTGELFF
j_gene: TRBJ1-3; v_gene: TRBV6-2/TRBV6-3; CDR3aa: CASSYSLSGNTIYF
j_gene: TRBJ2-7; v_gene: TRBV11-2; CDR3aa: CASSSRVPYEQYF
j_gene: TRBJ1-2; v_gene: TRBV7-8; CDR3aa: CASSLWDRGDNYGYTF
j_gene: TRBJ1-5; v_gene: TRBV6-1; CDR3aa: CASSVYSGQGFYSNQPQHF
j_gene: TRBJ1-5; v_gene: TRBV27; CDR3aa: CASSPSGGANQPQHF
j_gene: TRBJ2-2; v_gene: TRBV7-9; CDR3aa: CASSLPLAGNTGELFF
j_gene: TRBJ1-2; v_gene: TRBV29-1; CDR3aa: CSVEDHLLRGYTF
j_gene: TRBJ2-3; v_gene: TRBV9; CDR3aa: CASSTGLAPGDDTQYF
j_gene: TRBJ2-1; v_gene: TRBV11-2; CDR3aa: CASSLGHSEQFF
j_gene: TRBJ2-3; v_gene: TRBV7-2; CDR3aa: CASSSSSGTDTQYF
j_gene: TRBJ2-1; v_gene: TRBV6-2/TRBV6-3; CDR3aa: CASSYSLEQFF
j_gene: TRBJ2-7; v_gene: TRBV27; CDR3aa: CASSLTSGGIGEQYF
j_gene: TRBJ2-7; v_gene: TRBV3-1/TRBV3-2; CDR3aa: CASSLTTSIIYEQYF
j_gene: TRBJ1-6; v_gene: TRBV28; CDR3aa: CASSTLTSTPLHF
j_gene: TRBJ1-1; v_gene: TRBV5-4; CDR3aa: CASSLGPTGVTEAFF
j_gene: TRBJ2-1; v_gene: TRBV7-9; CDR3aa: CASSSGASSYNEQFF
j_gene: TRBJ1-3; v_gene: TRBV21-1; CDR3aa: CASSKNGECSGNTIYF
j_gene: TRBJ1-6; v_gene: TRBV4-3; CDR3aa: CASSQGITRVQLLHF
j_gene: TRBJ2-6; v_gene: TRBV3-1/TRBV3-2; CDR3aa: CASSQARRTGTVSSGANVLTF
j_gene: TRBJ1-1; v_gene: TRBV7-3; CDR3aa: CASSLERTGNTEAFF
j_gene: TRBJ1-2; v_gene: TRBV5-1; CDR3aa: CASSSDSSYGYTF
j_gene: TRBJ1-4; v_gene: TRBV7-3; CDR3aa: CASSFPREDSSNEKLFF
j_gene: TRBJ2-2; v_gene: TRBV7-8; CDR3aa: CASSFKRGTTGELFF
j_gene: TRBJ2-5; v_gene: TRBV5-1; CDR3aa: CASNRGDRGFGETQYF
j_gene: TRBJ2-3; v_gene: TRBV7-9; CDR3aa: CASSSRTVADTQYF
j_gene: TRBJ2-3; v_gene: TRBV5-1; CDR3aa: CASRGLTTFSDTQYF
j_gene: TRBJ1-4; v_gene: TRBV12-3/TRBV12-4; CDR3aa: CASSLGTEKLFF
j_gene: TRBJ1-6; v_gene: TRBV6-5; CDR3aa: CASRGGANSPLHF
j_gene: TRBJ2-7; v_gene: TRBV5-1; CDR3aa: CASSLTGSYSYEQYF
j_gene: TRBJ1-1; v_gene: TRBV6-5; CDR3aa: CATGFTEAFF
j_gene: TRBJ2-5; v_gene: TRBV7-7; CDR3aa: CASSLVVGGQGRETQYF
j_gene: TRBJ2-2; v_gene: TRBV19; CDR3aa: CASSMRSGGASNTGELFF
j_gene: TRBJ2-5; v_gene: TRBV11-3; CDR3aa: CASSSGVRAEQETQYF
j_gene: TRBJ1-6; v_gene: TRBV6-1; CDR3aa: CASSERDRGRYNSPLHF
j_gene: TRBJ1-1; v_gene: TRBV6-5; CDR3aa: CASNERRGQTEAFF
j_gene: TRBJ2-3; v_gene: TRBV7-2; CDR3aa: CASSFPGRTDTQYF
j_gene: TRBJ1-5; v_gene: TRBV5-8; CDR3aa: CASSLRSSGSNQPQHF
j_gene: TRBJ2-3; v_gene: TRBV15; CDR3aa: CTFSQRRTDTQYF
j_gene: TRBJ1-2; v_gene: TRBV7-2; CDR3aa: CASSLGGRAYYDGYGYTF
j_gene: TRBJ2-7; v_gene: TRBV11-2; CDR3aa: CASSRAYEQYF
j_gene: TRBJ1-2; v_gene: TRBV9; CDR3aa: CASSAAGPGGYTF
j_gene: TRBJ2-1; v_gene: TRBV27; CDR3aa: CASGSRASGLYNEQFF
j_gene: TRBJ1-2; v_gene: TRBV7-8; CDR3aa: CASRQGTGNYGYTF
j_gene: TRBJ2-3; v_gene: TRBV7-2; CDR3aa: CASSLFGGTGTDTQYF
j_gene: TRBJ2-7; v_gene: TRBV9; CDR3aa: CASTAGGRSFNEQYF